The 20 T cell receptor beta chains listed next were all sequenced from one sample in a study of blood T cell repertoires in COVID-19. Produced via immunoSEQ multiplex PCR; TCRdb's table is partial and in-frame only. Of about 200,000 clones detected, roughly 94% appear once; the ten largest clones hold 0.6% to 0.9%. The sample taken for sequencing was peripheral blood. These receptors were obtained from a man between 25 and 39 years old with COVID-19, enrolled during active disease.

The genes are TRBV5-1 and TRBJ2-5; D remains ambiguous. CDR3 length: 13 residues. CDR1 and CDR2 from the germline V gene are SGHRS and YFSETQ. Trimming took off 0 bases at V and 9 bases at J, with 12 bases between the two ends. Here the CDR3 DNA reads TGCGCCAGCAGCTTGGACAGCCATCCATCCCAGTACTTC. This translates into CASSLDSHPSQYF. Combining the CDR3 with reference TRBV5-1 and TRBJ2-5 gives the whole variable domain KAGVTQTPRYLIKTRGQQVTLSCSPISGHRSVSWYQQTPGQGLQFLFEYFSETQRNKGNFPGRFSGRQFSNSRSEMNVSTLELGDSALYLCASSLDSHPSQYFGPGTRLLVL.

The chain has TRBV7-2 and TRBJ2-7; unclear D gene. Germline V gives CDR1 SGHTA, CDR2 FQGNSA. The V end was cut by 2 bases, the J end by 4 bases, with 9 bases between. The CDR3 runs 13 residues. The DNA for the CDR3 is TGTGCCAGCAGCTTAACGACACTTTACGAGCAGTACTTC. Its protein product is CASSLTTLYEQYF.

This CDR3 is CASSQDRRGSGNTIYF. Here the CDR3 DNA reads TGTGCCAGCAGCCAAGATCGGCGGGGCTCTGGAAACACCATATATTTT. The chain combines TRBV3-1 (or the pseudogene TRBV3-2) with TRBJ1-3; D gene ambiguous. The CDR3 runs 16 residues. Germline assignment: CDR1 LGHDT and CDR2 YNNKEL (reference sequence). Trimming shortened V by 0 bases and J by 0 bases, and 9 bases separated the two germline ends.

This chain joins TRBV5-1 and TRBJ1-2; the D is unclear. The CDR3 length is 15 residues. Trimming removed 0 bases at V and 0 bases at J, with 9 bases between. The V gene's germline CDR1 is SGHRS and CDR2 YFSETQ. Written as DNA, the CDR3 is TGCGCCAGCAGCTTGGAACAGAGTGCTAACTATGGCTACACCTTC. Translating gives CASSLEQSANYGYTF.

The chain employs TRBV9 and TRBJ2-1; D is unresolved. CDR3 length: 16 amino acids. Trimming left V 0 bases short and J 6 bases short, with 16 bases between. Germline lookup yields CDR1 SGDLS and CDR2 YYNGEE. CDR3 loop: CASSVDATSNPNEQFF. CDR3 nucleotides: TGTGCCAGCAGCGTAGACGCGACATCGAACCCCAATGAGCAGTTCTTC.

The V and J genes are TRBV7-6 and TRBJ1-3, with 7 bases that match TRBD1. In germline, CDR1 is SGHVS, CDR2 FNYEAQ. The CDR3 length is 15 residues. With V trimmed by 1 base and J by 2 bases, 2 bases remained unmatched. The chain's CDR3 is CASSLGQGAGNTIYF. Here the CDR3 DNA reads TGTGCCAGCAGCTTAGGACAGGGTGCTGGAAACACCATATATTTT.

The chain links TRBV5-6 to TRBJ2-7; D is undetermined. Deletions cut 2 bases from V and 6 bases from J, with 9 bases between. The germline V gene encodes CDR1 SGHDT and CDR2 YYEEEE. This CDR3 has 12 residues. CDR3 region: CASSFGVGEQYF. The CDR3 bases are TGTGCCAGCAGCTTTGGTGTCGGCGAGCAGTACTTC.

In DNA form, the CDR3 reads TGTGCCAGCAGCAGCCGGGACAGGGCTGAAGCTTTCTTT. As protein: CASSSRDRAEAFF. The V call is TRBV11-3, the J call TRBJ1-1, with TRBD1 matching 9 bases. Germline assignment: CDR1 SGHNT and CDR2 YENEEA. The V segment lost 5 bases and the J segment 6 bases; nucleotides outside the gene matches: 4. The CDR3 is 13 residues long. Using reference TRBV11-3 and TRBJ1-1 for the parts outside the CDR3, the full variable domain is EAGVVQSPRYKIIEKKQPVAFWCNPISGHNTLYWYLQNLGQGPELLIRYENEEAVDDSQLPKDRFSAERLKGVDSTLKIQPAELGDSAVYLCASSSRDRAEAFFGQGTRLTVV.

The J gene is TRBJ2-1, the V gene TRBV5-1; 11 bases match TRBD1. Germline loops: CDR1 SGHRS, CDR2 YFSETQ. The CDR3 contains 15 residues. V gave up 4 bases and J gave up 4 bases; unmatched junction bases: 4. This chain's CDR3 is CASSPGTGGYNEQFF. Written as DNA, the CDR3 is TGCGCCAGCAGCCCGGGGACAGGGGGATACAATGAGCAGTTCTTC. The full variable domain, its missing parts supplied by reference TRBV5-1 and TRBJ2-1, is KAGVTQTPRYLIKTRGQQVTLSCSPISGHRSVSWYQQTPGQGLQFLFEYFSETQRNKGNFPGRFSGRQFSNSRSEMNVSTLELGDSALYLCASSPGTGGYNEQFFGPGTRLTVL.

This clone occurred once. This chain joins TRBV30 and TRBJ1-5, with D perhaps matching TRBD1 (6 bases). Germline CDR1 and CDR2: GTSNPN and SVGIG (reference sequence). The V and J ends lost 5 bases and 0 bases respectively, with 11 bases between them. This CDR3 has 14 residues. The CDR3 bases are TGTGCCTGGGGAGGACAGTATAGCAATCAGCCCCAGCATTTT. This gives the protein CAWGGQYSNQPQHF.

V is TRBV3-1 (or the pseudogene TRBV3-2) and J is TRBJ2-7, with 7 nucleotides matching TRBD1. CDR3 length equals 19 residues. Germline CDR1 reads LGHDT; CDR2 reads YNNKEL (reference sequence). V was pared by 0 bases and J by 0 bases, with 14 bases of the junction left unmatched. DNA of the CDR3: TGTGCCAGCAGCCAAGAGTTTGGGACAGCCGAAAGAAGCTCCTACGAGCAGTACTTC. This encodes CASSQEFGTAERSSYEQYF.

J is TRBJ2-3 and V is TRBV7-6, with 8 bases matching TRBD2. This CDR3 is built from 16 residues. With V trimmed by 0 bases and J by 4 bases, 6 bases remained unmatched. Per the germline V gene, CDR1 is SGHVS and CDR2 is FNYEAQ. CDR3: CASSLAGRGESDTQYF. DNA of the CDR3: TGTGCCAGCAGCTTAGCGGGGCGGGGGGAGTCAGATACGCAGTATTTT.

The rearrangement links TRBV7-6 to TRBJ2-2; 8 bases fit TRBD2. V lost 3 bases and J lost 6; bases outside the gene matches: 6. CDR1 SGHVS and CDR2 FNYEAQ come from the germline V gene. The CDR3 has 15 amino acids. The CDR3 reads CASSFGTRGSGELFF. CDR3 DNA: TGTGCCAGCAGCTTCGGGACTAGAGGCTCCGGGGAGCTGTTTTTT.

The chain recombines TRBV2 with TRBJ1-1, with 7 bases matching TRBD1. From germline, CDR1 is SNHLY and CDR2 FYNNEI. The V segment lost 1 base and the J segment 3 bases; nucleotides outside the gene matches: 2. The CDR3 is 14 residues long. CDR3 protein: CASSEGQGYTEAFF. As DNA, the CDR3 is TGTGCCAGCAGTGAAGGACAGGGATACACTGAAGCTTTCTTT.

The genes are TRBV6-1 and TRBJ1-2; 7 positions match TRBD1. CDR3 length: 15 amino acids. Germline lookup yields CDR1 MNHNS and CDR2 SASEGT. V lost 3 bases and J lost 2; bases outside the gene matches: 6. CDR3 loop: CASSDGPRGNYGYTF. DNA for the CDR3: TGTGCCAGCAGTGACGGACCCAGGGGGAACTATGGCTACACCTTC.

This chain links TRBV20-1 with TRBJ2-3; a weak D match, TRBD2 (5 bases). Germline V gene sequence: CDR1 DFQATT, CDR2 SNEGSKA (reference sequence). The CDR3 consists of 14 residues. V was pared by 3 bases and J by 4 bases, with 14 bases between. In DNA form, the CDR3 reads TGCAGTGCTAGTCGCTGGCAGGAGGCAGATACGCAGTATTTT. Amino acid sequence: CSASRWQEADTQYF.

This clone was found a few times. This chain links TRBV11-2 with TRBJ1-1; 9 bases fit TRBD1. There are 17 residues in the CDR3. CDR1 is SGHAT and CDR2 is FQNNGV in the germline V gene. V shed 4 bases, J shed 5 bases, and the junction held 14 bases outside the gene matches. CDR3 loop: CASSWRPPGQGLTEAFF. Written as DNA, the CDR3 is TGTGCCAGCAGCTGGAGGCCCCCGGGACAGGGATTGACTGAAGCTTTCTTT.

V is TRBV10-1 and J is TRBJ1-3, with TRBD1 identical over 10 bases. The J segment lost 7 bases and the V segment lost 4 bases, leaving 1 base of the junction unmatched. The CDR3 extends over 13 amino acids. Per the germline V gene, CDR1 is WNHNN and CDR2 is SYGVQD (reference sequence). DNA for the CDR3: TGCGCCAGCAGTGTGGGACAGGGGAACACCATATATTTT. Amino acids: CASSVGQGNTIYF.

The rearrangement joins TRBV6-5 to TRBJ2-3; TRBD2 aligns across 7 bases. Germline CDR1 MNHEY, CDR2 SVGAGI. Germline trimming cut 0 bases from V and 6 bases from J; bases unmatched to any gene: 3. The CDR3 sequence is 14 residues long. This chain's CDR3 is CASSYSGGVDTQYF. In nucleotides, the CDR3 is TGTGCCAGCAGTTACTCTGGGGGGGTGGATACGCAGTATTTT.

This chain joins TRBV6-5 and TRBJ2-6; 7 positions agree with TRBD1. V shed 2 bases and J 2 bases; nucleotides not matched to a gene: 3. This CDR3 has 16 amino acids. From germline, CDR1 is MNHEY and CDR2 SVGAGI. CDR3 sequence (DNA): TGTGCCAGCAGTTACCAAACAGGGGCTGGGGCCAACGTCCTGACTTTC. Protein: CASSYQTGAGANVLTF.